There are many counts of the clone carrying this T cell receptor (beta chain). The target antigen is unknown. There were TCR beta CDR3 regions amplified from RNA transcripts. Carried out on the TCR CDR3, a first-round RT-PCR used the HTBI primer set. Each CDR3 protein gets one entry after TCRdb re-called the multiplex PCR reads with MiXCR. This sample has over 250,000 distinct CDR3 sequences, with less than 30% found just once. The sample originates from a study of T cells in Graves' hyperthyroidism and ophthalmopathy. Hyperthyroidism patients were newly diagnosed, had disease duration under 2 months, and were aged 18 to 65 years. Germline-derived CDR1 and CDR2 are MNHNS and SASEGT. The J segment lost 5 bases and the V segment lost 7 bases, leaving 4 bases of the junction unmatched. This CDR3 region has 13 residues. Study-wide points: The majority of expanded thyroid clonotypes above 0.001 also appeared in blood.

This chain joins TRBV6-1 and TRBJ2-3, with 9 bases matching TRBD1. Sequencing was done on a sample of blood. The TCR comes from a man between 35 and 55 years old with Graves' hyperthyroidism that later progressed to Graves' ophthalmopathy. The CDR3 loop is CASITGGIDTQYF. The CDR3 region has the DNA TGTGCCAGCATCACAGGGGGCATAGATACGCAGTATTTT.